Shown below are 5 T cell receptor beta chains from a single sample sequenced in a study of T cells in Graves' hyperthyroidism and ophthalmopathy. There were TCR beta CDR3 regions amplified from RNA transcripts. TCR CDR3 regions were first amplified by RT-PCR with HTBI primers. TCRdb re-called the multiplex PCR reads with MiXCR, one entry per CDR3 protein. The sample includes 300,000 to 500,000 distinct CDR3 sequences, over 12% seen only once; the top ten take approximately 27%. The source material was blood. The receptors were sampled from a man aged 45-65 years with Graves' ophthalmopathy.

Ten or more counts support this clonotype. This rearrangement joins TRBV18 to TRBJ1-1; D remains ambiguous. V gave up 0 bases and J gave up 0 bases, with 5 bases separating them. From germline, CDR1 is KGHSH and CDR2 LQKENI. CDR3 size: 14 residues. The DNA for the CDR3 is TGTGCCAGCTCACCACCGAATGTGAACACTGAAGCTTTCTTT. It encodes CASSPPNVNTEAFF.

This clonotype was seen a handful of times. This chain links TRBV14 with TRBJ2-2; perhaps D is TRBD1 or TRBD2 (5 bases each). The CDR3 contains 18 residues. Deletions cut 3 bases from V and 2 bases from J, with 19 bases between. CDR1 SGHDN and CDR2 FVKESK come from the germline V gene. CDR3 sequence reads: CASSHSRLRGVNTGELFF. The CDR3 region has the DNA TGTGCCAGCAGCCATTCCCGATTGAGGGGAGTAAACACCGGGGAGCTGTTTTTT.

This clonotype was detected many times. This chain links TRBV5-4 with TRBJ2-5; D may correspond to TRBD1 or TRBD2 (5 bases each). CDR3 length: 15 residues. The germline V gene encodes CDR1 SGHNT and CDR2 YYREEE (reference sequence). Trimming removed 2 bases from V and 2 bases from J, with 13 bases in between. CDR3 DNA sequence: TGTGCCAGCAGCTTTGGGGGATCGGGGCAAGAGACCCAGTACTTC. Amino acids: CASSFGGSGQETQYF.

This clonotype was seen ten or more times. The V gene is TRBV20-1, the J gene TRBJ2-1; no clear D gene. The CDR3 covers 12 residues. With 6 bases removed from V and 9 bases from J, the gap between germline ends came to 15 bases. Germline V CDR1 and CDR2: DFQATT, SNEGSKA (reference sequence). The CDR3 DNA is TGCAGTGCCCCCGGATTGGCACGTGAGCAGTTCTTC. Translating gives CSAPGLAREQFF.

As concerns this clonotype: One end of the junction varies from germline; a read error may be responsible. The rearrangement links TRBV24-1 to TRBJ2-2; 8 bases map to TRBD2. Germline CDR1 KGHDR, CDR2 SFDVKD. The CDR3 has 14 residues. The CDR3 spells CATSLSGNTGEPFF. CDR3 in DNA: TGTGCCACCAGTCTTAGCGGGAACACCGGGGAGCCGTTTTTT.